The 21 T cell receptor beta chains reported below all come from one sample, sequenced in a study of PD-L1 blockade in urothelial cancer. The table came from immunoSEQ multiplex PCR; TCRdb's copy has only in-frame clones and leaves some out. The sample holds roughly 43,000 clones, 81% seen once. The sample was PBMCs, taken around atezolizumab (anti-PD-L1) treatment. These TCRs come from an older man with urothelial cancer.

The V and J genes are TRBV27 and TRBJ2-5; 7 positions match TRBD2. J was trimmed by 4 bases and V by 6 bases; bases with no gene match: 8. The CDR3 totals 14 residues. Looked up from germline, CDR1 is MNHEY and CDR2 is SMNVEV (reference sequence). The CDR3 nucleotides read TGTGCCAGCAGCTCCGCGGGGGAGGGAGAGACCCAGTACTTC. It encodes CASSSAGEGETQYF.

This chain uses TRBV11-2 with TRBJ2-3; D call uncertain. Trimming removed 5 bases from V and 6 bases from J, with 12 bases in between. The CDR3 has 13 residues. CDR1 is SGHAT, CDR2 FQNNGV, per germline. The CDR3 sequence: CASSMNWADTQYF. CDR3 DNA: TGTGCCAGCAGCATGAATTGGGCGGATACGCAGTATTTT.

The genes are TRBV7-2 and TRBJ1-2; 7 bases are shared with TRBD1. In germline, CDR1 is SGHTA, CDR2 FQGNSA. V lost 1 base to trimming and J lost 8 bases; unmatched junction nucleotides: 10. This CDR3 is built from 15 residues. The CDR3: CASSLETGTATGYTF. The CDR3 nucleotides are TGTGCCAGCAGCTTAGAAACCGGGACAGCGACCGGCTACACCTTC.

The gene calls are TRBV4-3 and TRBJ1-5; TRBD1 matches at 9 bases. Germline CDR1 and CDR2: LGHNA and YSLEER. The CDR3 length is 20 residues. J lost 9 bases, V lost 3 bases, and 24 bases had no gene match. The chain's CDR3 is CASSQPIGALDPGTGWPQHF. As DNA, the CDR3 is TGCGCCAGCAGCCAGCCAATTGGGGCGTTGGATCCCGGGACAGGGTGGCCCCAGCATTTT.

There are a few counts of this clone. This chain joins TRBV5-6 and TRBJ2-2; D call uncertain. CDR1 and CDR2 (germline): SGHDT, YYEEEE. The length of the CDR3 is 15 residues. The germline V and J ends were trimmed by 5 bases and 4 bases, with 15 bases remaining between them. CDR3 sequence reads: CASRMGTLGTGELFF. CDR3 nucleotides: TGTGCCAGCAGGATGGGCACGCTTGGCACCGGGGAGCTGTTTTTT. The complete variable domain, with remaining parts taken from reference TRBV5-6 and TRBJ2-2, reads DAGVTQSPTHLIKTRGQQVTLRCSPKSGHDTVSWYQQALGQGPQFIFQYYEEEERQRGNFPDRFSGHQFPNYSSELNVNALLLGDSALYLCASRMGTLGTGELFFGEGSRLTVL.

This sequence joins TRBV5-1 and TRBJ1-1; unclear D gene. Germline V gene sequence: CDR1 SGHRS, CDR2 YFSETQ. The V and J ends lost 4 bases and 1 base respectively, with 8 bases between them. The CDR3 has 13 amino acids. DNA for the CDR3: TGCGCCAGCAGCCCTAATACGAACACTGAAGCTTTCTTT. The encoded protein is CASSPNTNTEAFF.

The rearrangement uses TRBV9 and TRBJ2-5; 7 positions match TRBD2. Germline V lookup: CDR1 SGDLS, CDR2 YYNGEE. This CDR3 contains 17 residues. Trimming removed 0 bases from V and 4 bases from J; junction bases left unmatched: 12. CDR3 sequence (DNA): TGTGCCAGCAGCGTAGATTCGGGCGGGACGGGGGGAGAGACCCAGTACTTC. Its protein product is CASSVDSGGTGGETQYF. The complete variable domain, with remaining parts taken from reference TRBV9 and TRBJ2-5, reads DSGVTQTPKHLITATGQRVTLRCSPRSGDLSVYWYQQSLDQGLQFLIQYYNGEERAKGNILERFSAQQFPDLHSELNLSSLELGDSALYFCASSVDSGGTGGETQYFGPGTRLLVL.

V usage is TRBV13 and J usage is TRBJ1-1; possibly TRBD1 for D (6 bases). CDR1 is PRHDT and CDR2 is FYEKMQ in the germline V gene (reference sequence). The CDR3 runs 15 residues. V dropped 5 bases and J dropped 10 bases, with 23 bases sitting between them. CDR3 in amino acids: CASSRGVAGARGAFF. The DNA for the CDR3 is TGTGCCAGCAGCCGAGGGGTCGCGGGGGCACGGGGAGCTTTCTTT.

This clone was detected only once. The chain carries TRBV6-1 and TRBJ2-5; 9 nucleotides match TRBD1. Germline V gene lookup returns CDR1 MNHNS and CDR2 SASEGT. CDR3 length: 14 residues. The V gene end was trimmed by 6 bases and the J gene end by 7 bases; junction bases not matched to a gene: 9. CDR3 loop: CASRLRDRVATQYF. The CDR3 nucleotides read TGTGCCAGCAGGCTAAGGGACAGGGTAGCGACCCAGTACTTC.

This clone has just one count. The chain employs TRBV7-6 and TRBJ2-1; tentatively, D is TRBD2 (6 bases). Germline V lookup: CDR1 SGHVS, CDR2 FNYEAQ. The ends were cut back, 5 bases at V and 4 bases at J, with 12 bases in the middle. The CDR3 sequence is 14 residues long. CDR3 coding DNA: TGTGCCAGCAGCCCCTATAGCGGTTACAATGAGCAGTTCTTC. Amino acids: CASSPYSGYNEQFF.

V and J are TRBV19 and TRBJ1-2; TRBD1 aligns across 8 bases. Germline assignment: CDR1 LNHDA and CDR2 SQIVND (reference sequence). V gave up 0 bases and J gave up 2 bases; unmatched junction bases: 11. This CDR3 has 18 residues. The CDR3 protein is CASSIEGTGTGLNYGYTF. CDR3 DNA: TGTGCCAGTAGTATAGAGGGGACCGGGACAGGACTAAACTATGGCTACACCTTC.

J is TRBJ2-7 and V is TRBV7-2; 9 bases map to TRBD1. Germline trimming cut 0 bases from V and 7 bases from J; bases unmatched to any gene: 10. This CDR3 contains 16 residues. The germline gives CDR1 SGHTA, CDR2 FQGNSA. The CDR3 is CASSLATGTGLWEQYF. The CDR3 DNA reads TGTGCCAGCAGCTTAGCCACCGGGACAGGGTTATGGGAGCAGTACTTC.

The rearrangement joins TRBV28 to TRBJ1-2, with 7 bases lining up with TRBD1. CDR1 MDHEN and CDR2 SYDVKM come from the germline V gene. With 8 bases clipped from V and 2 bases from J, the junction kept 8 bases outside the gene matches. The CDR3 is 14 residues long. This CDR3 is CASHTGEGNYGYTF. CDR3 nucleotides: TGTGCCAGCCATACAGGGGAAGGGAACTATGGCTACACCTTC.

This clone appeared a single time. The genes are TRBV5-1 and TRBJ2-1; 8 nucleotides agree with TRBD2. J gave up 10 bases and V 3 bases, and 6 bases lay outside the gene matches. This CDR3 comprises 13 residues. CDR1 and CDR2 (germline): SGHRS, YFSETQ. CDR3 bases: TGCGCCAGCAGCTCCGAATTAGCGGGAGAGCAGTTCTTC. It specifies CASSSELAGEQFF.

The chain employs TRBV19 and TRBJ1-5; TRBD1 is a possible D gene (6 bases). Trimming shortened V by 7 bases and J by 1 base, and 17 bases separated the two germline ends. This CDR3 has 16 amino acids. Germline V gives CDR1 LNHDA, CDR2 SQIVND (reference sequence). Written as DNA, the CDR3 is TGTGCCAGTATAGGCAGGGGTACCCTGAGCAATCAGCCCCAGCATTTT. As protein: CASIGRGTLSNQPQHF.

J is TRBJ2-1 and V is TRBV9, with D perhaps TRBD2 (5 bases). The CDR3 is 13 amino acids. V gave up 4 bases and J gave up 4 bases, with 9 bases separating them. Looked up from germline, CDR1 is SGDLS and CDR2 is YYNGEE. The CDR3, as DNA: TGTGCCAGCAGCCCGGGAATATACAATGAGCAGTTCTTC. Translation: CASSPGIYNEQFF.

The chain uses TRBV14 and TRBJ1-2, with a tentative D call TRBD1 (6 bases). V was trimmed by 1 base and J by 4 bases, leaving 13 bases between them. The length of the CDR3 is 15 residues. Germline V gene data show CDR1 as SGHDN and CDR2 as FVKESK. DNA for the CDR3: TGTGCCAGCAGCCAAGGGCTAGGGGGAGCCTATGGCTACACCTTC. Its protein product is CASSQGLGGAYGYTF.

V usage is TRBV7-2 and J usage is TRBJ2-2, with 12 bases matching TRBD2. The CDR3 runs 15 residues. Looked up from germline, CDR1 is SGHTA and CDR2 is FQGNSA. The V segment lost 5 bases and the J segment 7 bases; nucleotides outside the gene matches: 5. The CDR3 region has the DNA TGTGCCAGCAGCCAGACTAGCGGGAGTAGCGGGGAGCTGTTTTTT. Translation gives CASSQTSGSSGELFF.

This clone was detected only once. CDR3 residues: CASSTQNTGELFF. CDR3 in DNA: TGTGCCAGCAGCACACAGAACACCGGGGAGCTGTTTTTT. This sequence joins TRBV9 and TRBJ2-2; D gene uncertain. This CDR3 region has 13 residues. Trimming removed 4 bases at V and 1 base at J, with 5 bases between. Germline V CDR1 and CDR2: SGDLS, YYNGEE.

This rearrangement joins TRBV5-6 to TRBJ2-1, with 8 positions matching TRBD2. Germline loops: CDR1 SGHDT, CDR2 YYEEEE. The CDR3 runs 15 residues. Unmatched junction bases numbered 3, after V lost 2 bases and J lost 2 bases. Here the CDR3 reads CASSFTSGPYNEQFF. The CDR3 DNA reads TGTGCCAGCAGCTTTACTAGCGGCCCCTACAATGAGCAGTTCTTC.

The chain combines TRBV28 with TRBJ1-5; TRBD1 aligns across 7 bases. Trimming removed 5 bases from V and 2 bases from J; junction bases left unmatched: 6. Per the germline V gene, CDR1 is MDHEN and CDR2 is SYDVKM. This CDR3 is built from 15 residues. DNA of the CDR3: TGTGCCAGCAGTCTTACAGGGACAGGCAATCAGCCCCAGCATTTT. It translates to CASSLTGTGNQPQHF.